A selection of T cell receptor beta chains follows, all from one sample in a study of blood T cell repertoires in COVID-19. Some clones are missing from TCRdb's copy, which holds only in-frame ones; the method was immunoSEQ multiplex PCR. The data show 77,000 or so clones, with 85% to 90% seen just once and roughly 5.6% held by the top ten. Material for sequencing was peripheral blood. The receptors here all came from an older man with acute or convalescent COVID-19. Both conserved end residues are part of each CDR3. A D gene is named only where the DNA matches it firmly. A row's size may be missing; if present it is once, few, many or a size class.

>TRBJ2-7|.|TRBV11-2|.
TGTGCCAGCACCCCGACTAGTCGCGAGCAGTACTTC
CASTPTSREQYF
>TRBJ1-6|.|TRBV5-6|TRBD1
TGTGCCAGCAGCTTGGTGGGACAGGGTTCGAATTCACCCCTCCACTTT
CASSLVGQGSNSPLHF
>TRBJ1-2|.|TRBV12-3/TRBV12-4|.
TGTGCCAGCAGTTTTAGGACAGACTATGGCTACACCTTC
CASSFRTDYGYTF
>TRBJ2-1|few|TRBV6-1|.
TGTGCCAGCAGTGAAGTTGTGCTAGCGTCCGGTGAGCAGTTCTTC
CASSEVVLASGEQFF
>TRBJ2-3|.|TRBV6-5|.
TGTGCCAGCAGTCTAGGGCGGGGCACAGATACGCAGTATTTT
CASSLGRGTDTQYF
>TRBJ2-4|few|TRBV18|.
TGTGCCAGCTCACCTGGTGCACAGAGAAGTGACATTCAGTACTTC
CASSPGAQRSDIQYF
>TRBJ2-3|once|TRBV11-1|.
TGTGCCAGCCTAGCGCCGGAGAAGGGAGATACGCAGTATTTT
CASLAPEKGDTQYF
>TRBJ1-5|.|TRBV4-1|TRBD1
TGCGCCAGCAGCCAAGAGACAGGGAATCAGCCCCAGCATTTT
CASSQETGNQPQHF
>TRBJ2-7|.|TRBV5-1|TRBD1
TGCGCCAGCAGCTGGGGGGACAGGGTATCCTACGAGCAGTACTTC
CASSWGDRVSYEQYF
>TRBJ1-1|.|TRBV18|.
TGTGCCAGCTCAACCGAAGGTGAGGGTTACACTGAAGCTTTCTTT
CASSTEGEGYTEAFF
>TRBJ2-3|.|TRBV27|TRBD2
TGTGCCAGCAACCCGAATAGGGGACTAGCGGGGCACACAGATACGCAGTATTTT
CASNPNRGLAGHTDTQYF
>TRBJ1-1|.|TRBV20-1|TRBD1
TGCAGTGCTAGTCGGGCAGGGGGCATGAACACTGAAGCTTTCTTT
CSASRAGGMNTEAFF
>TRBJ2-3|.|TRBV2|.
TGTGCCAGCACCCCCTCGACAGATACGCAGTATTTT
CASTPSTDTQYF
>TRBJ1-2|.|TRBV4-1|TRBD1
TGCGCCAGCAGGGGACTGCGGAAAGAGGACAGGGTGGGGTATGGCTACACCTTC
CASRGLRKEDRVGYGYTF
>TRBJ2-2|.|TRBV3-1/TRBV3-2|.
TGTGCCAGCAGCCAAGTATTCGGGGAGCTGTTTTTT
CASSQVFGELFF
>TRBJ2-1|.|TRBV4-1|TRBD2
TGCGCCAGCAGCGGGCTAGCGGACAATGAGCAGTTCTTC
CASSGLADNEQFF
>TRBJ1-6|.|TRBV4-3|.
TGCGCCAGCAGCCAAGTTTCAGTTAATTCACCCCTCCACTTT
CASSQVSVNSPLHF
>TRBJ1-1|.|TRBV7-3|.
TGTGCCAGCAGCTTACAGGTGAACACTGAAGCTTTCTTT
CASSLQVNTEAFF
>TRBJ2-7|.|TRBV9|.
TGTGCCAGCAGTCCCCGGGTTGGGTCGAACTACGAGCAGTACTTC
CASSPRVGSNYEQYF
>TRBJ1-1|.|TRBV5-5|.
TGTGCCAGCAGCTTGACAGACATGAACACTGAAGCTTTCTTT
CASSLTDMNTEAFF
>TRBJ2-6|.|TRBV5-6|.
TGTGCCAGCAGCTTGGTAAGATACACTGGGGCCAACGTCCTGACTTTC
CASSLVRYTGANVLTF
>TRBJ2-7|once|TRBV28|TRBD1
TGTGCCAGCAGGAGACAGGGGGCTTTCTACGAGCAGTACTTC
CASRRQGAFYEQYF
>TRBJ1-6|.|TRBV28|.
TGTGCCAGCAGTTTACCAGGGTTGGGTGTTTCACCCCTCCACTTT
CASSLPGLGVSPLHF
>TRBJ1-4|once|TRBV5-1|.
TGCGCCAGCAGCTTCGGACAGCCTAGGGGACATGAAAAACTGTTTTTT
CASSFGQPRGHEKLFF
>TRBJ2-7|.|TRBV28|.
TGTGCCAGTGCCGAGCAGGGCTTATACGAGCAGTACTTC
CASAEQGLYEQYF
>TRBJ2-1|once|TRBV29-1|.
TGCAGCGTTGTCCCACAGGGTGCCCTCAATGAGCAGTTCTTC
CSVVPQGALNEQFF
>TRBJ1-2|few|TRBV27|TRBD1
TGTGCCAGCAGTTTTCGACAGGGGGCTAACTATGGCTACACCTTC
CASSFRQGANYGYTF
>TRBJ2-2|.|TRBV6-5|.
TGTGCCAGTTTGATCCGACAAATGAACACCGGGGAGCTGTTTTTT
CASLIRQMNTGELFF
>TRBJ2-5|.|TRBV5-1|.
TGCGCCAGCAGCTTGGGAGCGGGACAAGTCCAAGAGACCCAGTACTTC
CASSLGAGQVQETQYF
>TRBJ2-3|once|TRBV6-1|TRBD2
TGTGCCAGCAGTGAAGGTGCGGGAGTGGCAGATACGCAGTATTTT
CASSEGAGVADTQYF
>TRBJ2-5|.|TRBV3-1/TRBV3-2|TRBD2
TGTGCCAGCAGCCAGGCGACTAGCGGAGGGAGAGAGACCCAGTACTTC
CASSQATSGGRETQYF
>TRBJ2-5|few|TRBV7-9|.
TGTGCCAGCAGCTTAGAAGCCGGTAGGGGGAAACAGACCCAGTACTTC
CASSLEAGRGKQTQYF
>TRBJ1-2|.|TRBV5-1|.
TGCGCCAGCAGCTTGTTGCACGGCGGCAACTATGGCTACACCTTC
CASSLLHGGNYGYTF
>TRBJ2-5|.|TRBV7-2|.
TGTGCCAGCAGCTTAAGCCTACAAGAGACCCAGTACTTC
CASSLSLQETQYF
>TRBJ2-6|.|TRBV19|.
TGTGCCAGTAGTATGCAGGGGTCGCCCTCTGGGGCCAACGTCCTGACTTTC
CASSMQGSPSGANVLTF
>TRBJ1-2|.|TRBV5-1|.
TGCGCCAGCAGCTTGGCACCCGCCAGGGATGACTATGGCTACACCTTC
CASSLAPARDDYGYTF
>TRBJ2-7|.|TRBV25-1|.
TGTGCCAGCAGTGAGCCCGGGATGGGCTTC
CASSEPGMGF
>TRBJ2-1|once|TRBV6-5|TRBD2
TGTGCCAGCAGGCTAGCGGGGGGGCTAGATGAGCAGTTCTTC
CASRLAGGLDEQFF
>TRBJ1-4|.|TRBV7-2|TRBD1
TGTGCCAGCAGCTTAGGCAGGGGGCTTGAAAAACTGTTTTTT
CASSLGRGLEKLFF
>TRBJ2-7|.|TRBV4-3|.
TGCGCCAGCAGCCATAGTAGGGGATACGAGCAGTACTTC
CASSHSRGYEQYF
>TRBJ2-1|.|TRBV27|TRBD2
TGTGCCAGCAGTTTAGGGGCGGGAGTACCCAGCGGGGGCGGCTACAATGAGCAGTTCTTC
CASSLGAGVPSGGGYNEQFF
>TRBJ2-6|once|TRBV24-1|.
TGTGCCACCAGTGAGCAGGGATCCGGGGCCAACGTCCTGACTTTC
CATSEQGSGANVLTF
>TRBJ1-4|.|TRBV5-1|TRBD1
TGCGCCAGTACGCTCGGACAGGGGAATAATGAAAAACTGTTTTTT
CASTLGQGNNEKLFF
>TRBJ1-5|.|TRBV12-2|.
TGTGCAAGTCGCTTGGGTATCGGGGAGGCTAATCAGCCCCAGCATTTT
CASRLGIGEANQPQHF
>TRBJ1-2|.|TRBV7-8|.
TGTGCCAGCAGCTTAGCAACGCAGTCCATTGGCTACACCTTC
CASSLATQSIGYTF
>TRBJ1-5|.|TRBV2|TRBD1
TGTGCCAGCAGTTCCGGGACAGGGGCCTCGCCCCAGCATTTT
CASSSGTGASPQHF
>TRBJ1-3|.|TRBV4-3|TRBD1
TGCGCCAGCAGCCCGCGATTCGGACAGGGGGGATATCTTACTCTGGAGAACACCATATATTTT
CASSPRFGQGGYLTLENTIYF
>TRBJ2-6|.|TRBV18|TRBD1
TGTGCCAGCTCACCAATGGACAGGGTACCCTCTGGGGCCAACGTCCTGACTTTC
CASSPMDRVPSGANVLTF